The 25 T cell receptor beta chains reported below all come from one sample, sequenced in a study of T cell repertoires in cytomegalovirus infection. A single record per CDR3 protein comes from TCRdb applying MiXCR to the reads. Of about 320,000 distinct CDR3 sequences in the sample, 9% to 9.5% were seen once. Input material: PBMCs. The receptors stem from a human donor in good health (CMV status not recorded). Some clones in this sample may be carry-over from other donors' samples.

This clonotype was picked up a small number of times. The gene calls are TRBV6-1 and TRBJ2-5; D perhaps matches TRBD1 (6 bases). V dropped 7 bases and J dropped 7 bases, with 25 bases sitting between them. The CDR3 totals 16 residues. CDR1 is MNHNS and CDR2 is SASEGT in the germline V gene. DNA of the CDR3: TGTGCCAGCACCAAATCATCAATCAAGACAGGCGGGACCCAGTACTTC. This gives the protein CASTKSSIKTGGTQYF.

The chain uses TRBV9 and TRBJ2-7; D tentatively reads TRBD1 or TRBD2 (5 bases each). Per the germline V gene, CDR1 is SGDLS and CDR2 is YYNGEE. V lost 0 bases, J lost 0 bases, and 7 bases lay in between. CDR3 length: 14 amino acids. The CDR3 DNA follows: TGTGCCAGCAGCGTAGGAGGGGTCTCCTACGAGCAGTACTTC. It specifies CASSVGGVSYEQYF.

This sequence joins TRBV14 and TRBJ2-1, with unresolved D. Germline V CDR1 and CDR2: SGHDN, FVKESK. The CDR3 has 11 amino acids. V lost 4 bases and J lost 7, with 5 bases in between. CDR3 DNA sequence: TGTGCCAGCAGCCGACGGAATGAGCAGTTCTTC. This sequence encodes CASSRRNEQFF. The entire variable domain, with the rest obtained from reference TRBV14 and TRBJ2-1, is as follows: EAGVTQFPSHSVIEKGQTVTLRCDPISGHDNLYWYRRVMGKEIKFLLHFVKESKQDESGMPNNRFLAERTGGTYSTLKVQPAELEDSGVYFCASSRRNEQFFGPGTRLTVL.

V is TRBV30 and J is TRBJ1-6, with a weak D call TRBD1 (6 bases). V was trimmed by 3 bases and J by 9 bases, leaving 12 bases between them. The CDR3 length is 13 residues. Germline lookup yields CDR1 GTSNPN and CDR2 SVGIG (reference sequence). The CDR3 nucleotides read TGTGCCTGGAGCGAGATGGACAGTTCACCCCTCCACTTT. This sequence encodes CAWSEMDSSPLHF.

This clonotype has a count of ten or more. The chain recombines TRBV7-2 with TRBJ1-3, with TRBD1 identical over 7 bases. CDR3 length: 17 amino acids. Germline values: CDR1 SGHTA, CDR2 FQGNSA. Trimming at V came to 0 bases and at J to 2 bases, leaving 7 bases not matched to a gene. The DNA of the CDR3 is TGTGCCAGCAGCTTAGCGCTTAGGGGGCTGGCTGGAAACACCATATATTTT. Translated: CASSLALRGLAGNTIYF.

This clonotype was seen a few times. The rearrangement uses TRBV5-1 and TRBJ2-1, with D possibly being TRBD1 or TRBD2 (5 bases each). This CDR3 is built from 16 residues. Between the trimmed V and J ends, which lost 0 bases and 4 bases, there was a span of 14 bases. CDR1 is SGHRS, CDR2 YFSETQ, per germline. CDR3 bases: TGCGCCAGCAGCTTGGCCGGGACGAGTAAATACAATGAGCAGTTCTTC. It encodes CASSLAGTSKYNEQFF.

This clonotype has ten or more counts. The gene calls are TRBV10-3 and TRBJ1-2; no firm D call. The CDR3 contains 13 residues. Germline-derived CDR1 and CDR2 are ENHRY and SYGVKD. The V gene lost 6 bases and the J gene lost 2 bases, with 10 bases spanning the gap. CDR3 DNA sequence: TGTGCCATCAGGCCCTCCGGGAACTATGGCTACACCTTC. Its translation: CAIRPSGNYGYTF.

This clonotype has just a few counts. The gene calls are TRBV7-3 and TRBJ2-1; D perhaps matches TRBD1 (6 bases). Trimming cost V 1 base and J 7 bases, with 17 bases left between them. From germline, CDR1 is SGHTA and CDR2 FQGTGA. This CDR3 has 16 residues. CDR3 in DNA: TGTGCCAGCAGCTTAATTGTAGAAGGGGGTGATAATGAGCAGTTCTTC. Encoded protein: CASSLIVEGGDNEQFF.

This chain connects TRBV7-2 to TRBJ1-1; 12 bases fit TRBD1. This CDR3 spans 15 amino acids. V lost 4 bases to trimming and J lost 4 bases; unmatched junction nucleotides: 4. Germline assignment: CDR1 SGHTA and CDR2 FQGNSA. The CDR3 nucleotides are TGTGCCAGCAGCTCGGGACAGGGGGCGACCACTGAAGCTTTCTTT. Its translation: CASSSGQGATTEAFF.

This clonotype was seen repeatedly, ten times or more. V gene TRBV28 combines with J gene TRBJ2-7; D is undetermined. From germline, CDR1 is MDHEN and CDR2 SYDVKM. V gave up 6 bases and J gave up 2 bases, with 17 bases separating them. CDR3 size: 15 residues. The CDR3 DNA reads as TGTGCCAGCAGCCATCCGACCCCACATCCCTACGAGCAGTACTTC. It encodes CASSHPTPHPYEQYF.

This clonotype occurred many times. The rearrangement uses TRBV20-1 and TRBJ1-2; D call uncertain. Germline-derived CDR1 and CDR2 are DFQATT and SNEGSKA (reference sequence). This CDR3 has 13 amino acids. V gave up 2 bases and J gave up 6 bases, with 13 bases separating them. The CDR3 loop is CSARSSGQDGYTF. The DNA for the CDR3 is TGCAGTGCTAGAAGTTCAGGCCAAGATGGCTACACCTTC.

V gene TRBV6-1 combines with J gene TRBJ2-4; 7 bases line up with TRBD2. V dropped 6 bases and J dropped 2; count of bases not matched to a gene: 4. The CDR3 contains 14 residues. Germline V lookup: CDR1 MNHNS, CDR2 SASEGT. CDR3 loop: CASREGGTKNIQYF. The CDR3 DNA is TGTGCCAGCAGGGAGGGAGGGACCAAAAACATTCAGTACTTC.

Points on this clonotype: This may arise from a read error, as a much more abundant clone is one base away. V and J are TRBV7-2 and TRBJ2-7, with D possibly matching TRBD2 (6 bases). The CDR3 covers 14 residues. Germline loops: CDR1 SGHTA, CDR2 FQGNSA. Deletions cut 1 base from V and 6 bases from J, with 13 bases between. The DNA for the CDR3 is TGTGCCAGCAGCTTAGGTACTAGCAGAGGCGAGCAGTACTTC. This translates into CASSLGTSRGEQYF.

Details on this clonotype: The CDR3 carries no conserved terminal phenylalanine or tryptophan, so it likely arises from a read error. The chain is built from TRBV7-3 and TRBJ2-3, with 11 bases identical to TRBD2. With V trimmed by 5 bases and J by 2 bases, 9 bases remained unmatched. This CDR3 comprises 17 residues. Per the germline V gene, CDR1 is SGHTA and CDR2 is FQGTGA. The CDR3 nucleotides are TGTGCCAGCAGCCCATCGGGACTAGCGGCTCCCACAGATACGCAGTATTCT. It is translated as CASSPSGLAAPTDTQYS.

This clonotype has at least ten counts. The rearrangement joins TRBV6-6 to TRBJ2-5; the D is unclear. V dropped 6 bases and J dropped 1 base, with 15 bases sitting between them. Germline V gives CDR1 MNHNY, CDR2 SVGAGI (reference sequence). The CDR3 has 15 residues. DNA for the CDR3: TGTGCCAGCAGCCCCACGAATTGGCTCCAAGAGACCCAGTACTTC. The encoded protein is CASSPTNWLQETQYF.

This clonotype was detected ten times or more. The chain couples TRBV7-2 to TRBJ1-4; D may be TRBD1 (5 bases). The CDR3 extends over 15 amino acids. V shed 4 bases and J shed 7 bases, with 16 bases lying between them. CDR1 and CDR2 from the germline V gene are SGHTA and FQGNSA. The CDR3 sequence is CASSSARGAGEKLFF. The CDR3 DNA sequence: TGTGCCAGCAGCTCGGCCCGAGGGGCGGGTGAAAAACTGTTTTTT.

This clonotype was seen at least ten times. The chain uses TRBV20-1 and TRBJ1-4; 8 bases fit TRBD1. Looked up from germline, CDR1 is DFQATT and CDR2 is SNEGSKA (reference sequence). The CDR3 has 14 amino acids. V shed 3 bases, J shed 7 bases, and the junction held 7 bases outside the gene matches. The CDR3 loop is CSASKDRGREKLFF. In DNA, the CDR3 is TGCAGTGCTAGCAAAGACAGGGGACGTGAAAAACTGTTTTTT.

The V gene is TRBV5-4, the J gene TRBJ2-2; D is possibly TRBD1 (5 bases). V dropped 7 bases and J dropped 2 bases, with 12 bases sitting between them. This CDR3 is built from 14 residues. Germline CDR1 reads SGHNT; CDR2 reads YYREEE (reference sequence). The CDR3 coding sequence is TGTGCCAGCGTACAGGAACCCAACACCGGGGAGCTGTTTTTT. It codes for CASVQEPNTGELFF.

V and J are TRBV7-2 and TRBJ1-2, with D uncertain. The V and J ends lost 4 bases and 5 bases respectively, with 17 bases between them. CDR1 and CDR2 from the germline V gene are SGHTA and FQGNSA. The CDR3 is 15 residues long. CDR3 nucleotides: TGTGCCAGCAGCTCCCTGGTTGGAGGCTGGTATGGCTACACCTTC. The encoded protein is CASSSLVGGWYGYTF.

This clonotype was detected only a few times. The rearrangement links TRBV7-2 to TRBJ2-2, with a tentative D call TRBD2 (5 bases). The CDR3 is made up of 15 amino acids. Trimming cost V 5 bases and J 4 bases, with 14 bases left between them. From germline, CDR1 is SGHTA and CDR2 FQGNSA. The CDR3 sequence: CASSKKGLPTGELFF. DNA for the CDR3: TGTGCCAGCAGCAAAAAAGGACTCCCCACCGGGGAGCTGTTTTTT.

This clonotype was recorded many times. The chain is built from TRBV7-2 and TRBJ2-3; the match to TRBD2 covers 14 bases. The CDR3 is made up of 18 amino acids. Losses at the gene ends were 2 bases for V and 2 bases for J; bases not matched to a gene: 6. Germline assignment: CDR1 SGHTA and CDR2 FQGNSA. CDR3 nucleotides: TGTGCCAGCAGCTTAAGACTAGCGGGGGGGTTTCTCACAGATACGCAGTATTTT. This translates into CASSLRLAGGFLTDTQYF.

For this clonotype: A clone one base away is much larger, so this may be a read error. V and J are TRBV7-2 and TRBJ2-3; perhaps TRBD2 as D (6 bases). V was pared by 1 base and J by 3 bases, with 11 bases between. The CDR3 is 15 amino acids. Germline V lookup: CDR1 SGHTA, CDR2 FQGNSA. CDR3 DNA: TGTGCCAGCAGCTTAGAGGGGAGGACTACAGATACGCAGTATTTT. Translating it yields CASSLEGRTTDTQYF.

In this sample, this clonotype turned up many times. This chain connects TRBV2 to TRBJ1-1; D is ambiguous. Germline V gene sequence: CDR1 SNHLY, CDR2 FYNNEI. V gave up 7 bases and J gave up 2 bases, with 11 bases separating them. The CDR3 contains 13 residues. CDR3 loop: CASKTNTNTEAFF. CDR3 DNA: TGTGCCAGCAAAACGAATACTAACACTGAAGCTTTCTTT.

There are many counts of this clonotype. The rearrangement links TRBV5-6 to TRBJ2-3; 8 bases match TRBD2. CDR1 and CDR2 (germline): SGHDT, YYEEEE. CDR3 length: 13 residues. V dropped 3 bases and J dropped 6; count of bases not matched to a gene: 3. The DNA for the CDR3 is TGTGCCAGCAGCTCCTGGACTAGCGATACGCAGTATTTT. Its protein product is CASSSWTSDTQYF.

This clonotype came up a few times. The rearrangement joins TRBV28 to TRBJ2-6; TRBD2 agrees at 11 bases. Germline assignment: CDR1 MDHEN and CDR2 SYDVKM. V trimming: 0 bases; J trimming: 0 bases; junction bases outside the gene matches: 1. The CDR3 length is 18 residues. CDR3 sequence reads: CASSLWTSGISGANVLTF. The DNA of the CDR3 is TGTGCCAGCAGTTTATGGACTAGCGGGATCTCTGGGGCCAACGTCCTGACTTTC. The whole variable domain, filled in from reference TRBV28 and TRBJ2-6, reads DVKVTQSSRYLVKRTGEKVFLECVQDMDHENMFWYRQDPGLGLRLIYFSYDVKMKEKGDIPEGYSVSREKKERFSLILESASTNQTSMYLCASSLWTSGISGANVLTFGAGSRLTVL.